A single sample is the source of the 7 T cell receptor beta chains below, sequenced in a study of T cell repertoires in cytomegalovirus infection. MiXCR was run by TCRdb on the reads, yielding one entry per CDR3 protein. This table holds approximately 260,000 distinct CDR3 sequences, approximately 17% found once. Specimen: CD8+ T cells from PBMCs. The receptors originated from a human donor in good health (CMV status not recorded). Some clones in this sample may be carry-over from other donors' samples.

In its sample, this clonotype was seen many times. The chain joins TRBV4-1 to TRBJ1-1; D perhaps matches TRBD1 (5 bases). The germline gives CDR1 MGHRA, CDR2 YSYEKL. The CDR3 covers 15 residues. Trimming left V 2 bases short and J 1 base short, with 11 bases between. The CDR3 DNA reads TGCGCCAGCAGCCAACAAGGGGCGGGGAACACTGAAGCTTTCTTT. It codes for CASSQQGAGNTEAFF.

At least ten counts were recorded for this clonotype. The chain uses TRBV28 and TRBJ2-5, with 13 bases matching TRBD2. J lost 5 bases, V lost 6 bases, and 15 bases had no gene match. CDR3 length equals 18 residues. CDR1 is MDHEN and CDR2 is SYDVKM in the germline V gene. The CDR3 nucleotides are TGTGCCAGCAGCCCAGGGACTAGCGGGGTTATGTACGCGGAGACCCAGTACTTC. Translating it yields CASSPGTSGVMYAETQYF.

This clonotype was detected many times. This sequence joins TRBV7-3 and TRBJ2-3; 10 bases map to TRBD2. J was trimmed by 0 bases and V by 4 bases; bases with no gene match: 1. The germline V gene has CDR1 SGHTA and CDR2 FQGTGA. This CDR3 has 15 residues. In DNA, the CDR3 is TGTGCCAGCAGCTCTAGCGGGGGAAGCACAGATACGCAGTATTTT. It specifies CASSSSGGSTDTQYF.

In its sample, this clonotype was seen a few times. The V and J genes are TRBV7-9 and TRBJ1-4, with 10 bases that match TRBD1. The V segment lost 4 bases and the J segment 3 bases; nucleotides outside the gene matches: 5. The CDR3 has 16 residues. Germline V gene data show CDR1 as SEHNR and CDR2 as FQNEAQ (reference sequence). The CDR3 region is CASSSGQGESNEKLFF. In DNA form, the CDR3 reads TGTGCCAGCAGCTCCGGACAGGGGGAGTCTAATGAAAAACTGTTTTTT.

This clonotype showed up just a few times. The V and J genes are TRBV4-1 and TRBJ1-1; tentative D call: TRBD1 (5 bases). The CDR3 is 14 residues long. Germline V gene data show CDR1 as MGHRA and CDR2 as YSYEKL. The V end lost 2 bases, the J end lost 1 base, and 8 bases lay between the germline ends. In DNA form, the CDR3 reads TGCGCCAGCAGCCAATCACAGGAGAACACTGAAGCTTTCTTT. Amino acid sequence: CASSQSQENTEAFF.

In this sample, this clonotype turned up many times. This sequence joins TRBV7-6 and TRBJ2-7; TRBD1 or TRBD2 may be the D gene (5 bases each). Trimming pared 2 bases from V and 6 bases from J, leaving 17 bases between. This CDR3 has 15 residues. Germline V gene data show CDR1 as SGHVS and CDR2 as FNYEAQ. CDR3 bases: TGTGCCAGCAGCTTAACCGGGACCGGGATGTCCGAGCAGTACTTC. Its translation is CASSLTGTGMSEQYF.

The table lists this clonotype with many counts. The V gene is TRBV7-6, the J gene TRBJ2-5; D is unclear. This CDR3 is built from 20 residues. CDR1 and CDR2 from the germline V gene are SGHVS and FNYEAQ. The V end was cut by 4 bases, the J end by 5 bases, with 32 bases between. Written as DNA, the CDR3 is TGTGCCAGCAGCTCCCCGGAGTTGTGGGGAAACAACTTCCTCTCGGAGACCCAGTACTTC. This translates into CASSSPELWGNNFLSETQYF.